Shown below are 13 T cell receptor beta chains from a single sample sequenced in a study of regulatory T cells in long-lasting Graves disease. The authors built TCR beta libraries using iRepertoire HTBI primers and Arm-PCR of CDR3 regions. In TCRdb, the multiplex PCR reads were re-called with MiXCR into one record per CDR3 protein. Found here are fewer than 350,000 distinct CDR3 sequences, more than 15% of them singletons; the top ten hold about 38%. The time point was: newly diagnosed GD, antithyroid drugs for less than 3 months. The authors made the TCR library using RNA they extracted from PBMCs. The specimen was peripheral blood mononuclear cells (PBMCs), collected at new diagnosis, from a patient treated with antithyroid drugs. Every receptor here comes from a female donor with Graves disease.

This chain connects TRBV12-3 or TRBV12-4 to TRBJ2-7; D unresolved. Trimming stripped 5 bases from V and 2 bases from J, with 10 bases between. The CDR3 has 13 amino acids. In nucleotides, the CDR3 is TGTGCCAGCAGTACAGCACCTACCTACGAGCAGTACTTC. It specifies CASSTAPTYEQYF.

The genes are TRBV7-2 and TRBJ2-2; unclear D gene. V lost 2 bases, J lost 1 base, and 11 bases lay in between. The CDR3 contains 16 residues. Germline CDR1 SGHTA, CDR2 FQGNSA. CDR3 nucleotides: TGTGCCAGCAGCTTATTTGAGCGTAAGAACACCGGGGAGCTGTTTTTT. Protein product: CASSLFERKNTGELFF. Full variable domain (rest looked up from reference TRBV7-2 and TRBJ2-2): GAGVSQSPSNKVTEKGKDVELRCDPISGHTALYWYRQSLGQGLEFLIYFQGNSAPDKSGLPSDRFSAERTGGSVSTLTIQRTQQEDSAVYLCASSLFERKNTGELFFGEGSRLTVL.

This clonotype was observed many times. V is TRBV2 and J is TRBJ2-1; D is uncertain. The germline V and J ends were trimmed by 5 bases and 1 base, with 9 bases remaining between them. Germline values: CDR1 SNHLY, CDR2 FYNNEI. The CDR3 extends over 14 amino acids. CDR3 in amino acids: CASSSDTSYNEQFF. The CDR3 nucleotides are TGTGCCAGCAGTTCAGACACTTCCTACAATGAGCAGTTCTTC.

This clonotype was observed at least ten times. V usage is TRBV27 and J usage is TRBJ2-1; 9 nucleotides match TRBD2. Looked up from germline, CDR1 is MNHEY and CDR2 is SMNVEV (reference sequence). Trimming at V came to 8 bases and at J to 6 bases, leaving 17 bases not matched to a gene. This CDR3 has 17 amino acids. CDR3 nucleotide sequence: TGTGCCAGCGGAAAACCCCGACCGGGACTAGCTCCCAATGAGCAGTTCTTC. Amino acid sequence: CASGKPRPGLAPNEQFF.

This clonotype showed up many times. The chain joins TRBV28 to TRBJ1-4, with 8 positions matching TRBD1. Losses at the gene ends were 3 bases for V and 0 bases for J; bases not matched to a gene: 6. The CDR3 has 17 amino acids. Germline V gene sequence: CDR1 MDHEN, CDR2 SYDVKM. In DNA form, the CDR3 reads TGTGCCAGCAGTTTTTGGGACAGGTTGGCAACTAATGAAAAACTGTTTTTT. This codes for CASSFWDRLATNEKLFF.

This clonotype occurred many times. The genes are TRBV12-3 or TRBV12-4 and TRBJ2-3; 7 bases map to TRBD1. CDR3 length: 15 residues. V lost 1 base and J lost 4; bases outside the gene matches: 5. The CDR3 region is CASSLGGGSSDTQYF. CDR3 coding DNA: TGTGCCAGCAGTTTAGGAGGGGGCTCCTCAGATACGCAGTATTTT.

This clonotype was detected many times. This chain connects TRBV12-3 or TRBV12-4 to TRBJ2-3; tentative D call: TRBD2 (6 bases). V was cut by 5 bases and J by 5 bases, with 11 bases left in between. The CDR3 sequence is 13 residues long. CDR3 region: CASSPSGGDTQYF. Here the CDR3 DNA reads TGTGCCAGCAGTCCTTCCGGGGGAGATACGCAGTATTTT.

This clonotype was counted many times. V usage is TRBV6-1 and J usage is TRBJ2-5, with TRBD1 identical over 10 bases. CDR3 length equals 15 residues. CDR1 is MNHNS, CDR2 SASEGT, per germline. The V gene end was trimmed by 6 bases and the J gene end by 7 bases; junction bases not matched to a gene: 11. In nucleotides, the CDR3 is TGTGCCAGCAGATCCGGGACAGGGGAATTTGGGACCCAGTACTTC. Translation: CASRSGTGEFGTQYF.

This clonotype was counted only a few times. CDR3 residues: CATSVGSLNQPQHF. For the CDR3, the DNA is TGTGCCACCTCAGTGGGGTCCCTTAATCAGCCCCAGCATTTT. The V gene is TRBV6-2 or TRBV6-3, the J gene TRBJ1-5, with D unresolved. The CDR3 extends over 14 amino acids. Germline loops: CDR1 MNHEY, CDR2 SVGEGT. Trimming shortened V by 10 bases and J by 4 bases, and 17 bases separated the two germline ends.

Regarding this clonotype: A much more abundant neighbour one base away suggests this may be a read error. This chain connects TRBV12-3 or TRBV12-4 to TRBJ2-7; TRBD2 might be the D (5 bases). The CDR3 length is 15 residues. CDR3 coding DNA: TGTGCCAGCAGTTTAGCGCCGGAGGTGTCCTACGAGCGGTACTTC. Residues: CASSLAPEVSYERYF.

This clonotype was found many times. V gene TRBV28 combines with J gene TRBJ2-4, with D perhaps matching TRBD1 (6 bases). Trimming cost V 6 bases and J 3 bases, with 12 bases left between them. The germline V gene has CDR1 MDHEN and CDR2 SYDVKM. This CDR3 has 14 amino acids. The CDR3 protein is CASSTRDNKNIQYF. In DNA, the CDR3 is TGTGCCAGCAGCACACGGGACAACAAAAACATTCAGTACTTC.

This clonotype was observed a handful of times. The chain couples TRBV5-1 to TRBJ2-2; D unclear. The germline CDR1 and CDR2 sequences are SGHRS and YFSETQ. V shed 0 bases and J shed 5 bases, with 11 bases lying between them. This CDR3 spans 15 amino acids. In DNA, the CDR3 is TGCGCCAGCAGCTTGGTGGTAGGGAAGACCGGGGAGCTGTTTTTT. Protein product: CASSLVVGKTGELFF.

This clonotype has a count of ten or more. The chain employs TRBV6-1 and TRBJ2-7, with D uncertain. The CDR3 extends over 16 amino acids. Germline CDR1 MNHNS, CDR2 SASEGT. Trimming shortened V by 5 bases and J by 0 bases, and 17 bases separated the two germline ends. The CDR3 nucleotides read TGTGCCAGCAGTACGGTCCTCACCCGAAGCTCCTACGAGCAGTACTTC. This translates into CASSTVLTRSSYEQYF.